Each of the 31 T cell receptor beta chains below was sequenced from the same sample in a study of early T cells in non-severe SARS-CoV-2 infection. TCRdb used MiXCR to reprocess the 5' RACE reads, holding one entry per CDR3 protein. The sample has over 25,000 distinct CDR3 sequences; approximately 4.2% are singletons. Specimen: whole blood. These receptors were obtained from an adult who was a healthcare worker with PCR-confirmed SARS-CoV-2 infection or an uninfected control (not recorded which).

This clonotype was detected ten times or more. For the CDR3, the DNA is TGCAGTGCTAGATCCAGCGGCTACGAGCAGTACTTC. Amino acids: CSARSSGYEQYF. V gene TRBV20-1 combines with J gene TRBJ2-7, with TRBD2 as a possible D gene (5 bases). The CDR3 length is 12 residues. The V gene's germline CDR1 is DFQATT and CDR2 SNEGSKA (reference sequence). The V end was cut by 2 bases, the J end by 3 bases, with 8 bases between.

This clonotype was observed a few times. The chain couples TRBV5-1 to TRBJ1-1; D is possibly TRBD1 (6 bases). The CDR3 length is 15 residues. Trimming shortened V by 0 bases and J by 5 bases, and 14 bases separated the two germline ends. Germline V lookup: CDR1 SGHRS, CDR2 YFSETQ. Here the CDR3 reads CASSLAGGAQTEAFF. The CDR3 DNA is TGCGCCAGCAGCTTGGCCGGGGGGGCGCAAACTGAAGCTTTCTTT.

The rearrangement uses TRBV15 and TRBJ1-5; 7 bases map to TRBD1. The germline gives CDR1 LNHNV, CDR2 YYDKDF (reference sequence). V was clipped by 3 bases and J by 4 bases; unmatched bases: 3. The CDR3 sequence is 14 residues long. The CDR3 loop reads CATSSGTANQPQHF. The CDR3 DNA is TGTGCCACCAGCAGCGGGACAGCGAATCAGCCCCAGCATTTT.

This clonotype appeared many times. The rearrangement joins TRBV29-1 to TRBJ2-5; D is possibly TRBD1 or TRBD2 (6 bases each). CDR3 length: 15 amino acids. CDR1 and CDR2 from the germline V gene are SQVTM and ANQGSEA. V lost 4 bases, J lost 2 bases, and 17 bases lay in between. The DNA of the CDR3 is TGCAGCGTTGTGAAGGGGGGTACTGGGCAAGAGACCCAGTACTTC. It yields the protein CSVVKGGTGQETQYF.

Sample share makes this clonotype medium-sized. This chain connects TRBV12-3 or TRBV12-4 to TRBJ2-3, with 11 bases matching TRBD2. This CDR3 is built from 15 residues. With 5 bases clipped from V and 0 bases from J, the junction kept 1 base outside the gene matches. In DNA form, the CDR3 reads TGTGCCAGCAGTCGGACTAGCGGGAGCACAGATACGCAGTATTTT. Amino acid sequence: CASSRTSGSTDTQYF.

This clonotype was found many times. The chain uses TRBV7-8 and TRBJ2-1; D gene uncertain. Trimming shortened V by 5 bases and J by 2 bases, and 16 bases separated the two germline ends. CDR1 and CDR2 from the germline V gene are SGHVS and FQNEAQ. The CDR3 runs 16 residues. CDR3 DNA sequence: TGTGCCAGCAGCCCTTTGATACCCACCGCCTACAATGAGCAGTTCTTC. As protein: CASSPLIPTAYNEQFF.

Ten or more counts support this clonotype. The CDR3 DNA sequence: TGTGCCAGCAGCCGACAGTCAAGCTCTGGAAACACCATATATTTT. It specifies CASSRQSSSGNTIYF. The chain joins TRBV12-3 or TRBV12-4 to TRBJ1-3; perhaps TRBD1 as D (5 bases). The CDR3 runs 15 residues. Trimming cost V 6 bases and J 0 bases, with 12 bases left between them.

This clonotype was seen more than once but under ten times. This chain joins TRBV6-5 and TRBJ2-2; tentatively, D is TRBD2 (5 bases). Germline CDR1 is MNHEY and CDR2 is SVGAGI. Trimming shortened V by 6 bases and J by 8 bases, and 16 bases separated the two germline ends. The CDR3 loop spans 14 amino acids. The CDR3 here is CASSASSAKGELFF. In nucleotides, the CDR3 is TGTGCCAGCAGCGCTAGCTCTGCGAAGGGGGAGCTGTTTTTT.

In this sample, this clonotype turned up many times. The chain has TRBV28 and TRBJ1-1, with D possibly matching TRBD1 (6 bases). The CDR3 is 15 residues long. V was clipped by 3 bases and J by 1 base, with 12 bases between them. Germline CDR1 reads MDHEN; CDR2 reads SYDVKM. CDR3 in amino acids: CASSFPRQENTEAFF. CDR3 DNA: TGTGCCAGCAGTTTCCCCCGACAGGAGAACACTGAAGCTTTCTTT.

This clonotype was counted between two and nine times. V usage is TRBV11-2 and J usage is TRBJ1-6; the D is unclear. This CDR3 region has 13 residues. Between the trimmed V and J ends, which lost 5 bases and 11 bases, there was a span of 13 bases. Germline values: CDR1 SGHAT, CDR2 FQNNGV. The CDR3 region has the DNA TGTGCCAGCAGCCAGGAACAGAGAACACCCCTCCACTTT. This sequence encodes CASSQEQRTPLHF.

The chain is built from TRBV28 and TRBJ2-7; TRBD1 aligns across 8 bases. In germline, CDR1 is MDHEN, CDR2 SYDVKM. CDR3 size: 19 residues. V was pared by 3 bases and J by 0 bases, with 16 bases of the junction left unmatched. The DNA of the CDR3 is TGTGCCAGCAGTTTCCCTGCTTACGACAGGGGAGTAGCCTCCTACGAGCAGTACTTC. Protein product: CASSFPAYDRGVASYEQYF.

Ten or more counts support this clonotype. This sequence joins TRBV3-1 and TRBJ1-1; no firm D call. CDR1 LGHDT and CDR2 YNNKEL come from the germline V gene (reference sequence). The CDR3 is 13 residues long. Trimming stripped 4 bases from V and 1 base from J, with 7 bases between. CDR3 in amino acids: CASSPTENTEAFF. CDR3 coding DNA: TGTGCCAGCAGCCCTACGGAGAACACTGAAGCTTTCTTT.

This clonotype turned up a few times. This sequence joins TRBV6-5 and TRBJ1-4, with TRBD1 matching over 10 bases. Trimming cost V 2 bases and J 6 bases; bases outside gene matches: 12. The CDR3 is 18 amino acids. Germline V lookup: CDR1 MNHEY, CDR2 SVGAGI. This chain's CDR3 is CASSYTLPGQGSDEKLFF. CDR3 bases: TGTGCCAGCAGTTACACCTTACCGGGACAGGGGTCCGATGAAAAACTGTTTTTT.

This clonotype was seen more than once but under ten times. The chain links TRBV12-3 or TRBV12-4 to TRBJ1-4, with TRBD1 as a possible D gene (6 bases). V lost 7 bases to trimming and J lost 7 bases, with 16 bases between them. The CDR3 contains 14 residues. This CDR3 reads CASTRTVDSEKLFF. The CDR3 DNA sequence: TGTGCCAGCACCCGGACAGTCGATAGTGAAAAACTGTTTTTT.

J is TRBJ2-5 and V is TRBV12-3 or TRBV12-4; a weak D match, TRBD1 (6 bases). The CDR3 is 13 residues long. V lost 1 base and J lost 3, with 6 bases in between. CDR3 protein: CASSLGDKETQYF. The CDR3 DNA reads as TGTGCCAGCAGTTTAGGGGACAAAGAGACCCAGTACTTC.

In its sample, this clonotype was seen a few times. The chain employs TRBV20-1 and TRBJ2-1; 15 nucleotides align to TRBD2. Germline CDR1 reads DFQATT; CDR2 reads SNEGSKA (reference sequence). CDR3 length: 15 amino acids. Germline trimming cut 5 bases from V and 6 bases from J; bases unmatched to any gene: 5. This chain's CDR3 is CSAQGLAGGPNEQFF. CDR3 in DNA: TGCAGTGCTCAGGGACTAGCGGGAGGCCCCAATGAGCAGTTCTTC.

This clonotype was seen many times. A read error may produce the germline difference seen at one junction end. The chain uses TRBV12-3 or TRBV12-4 and TRBJ1-1; no definite D call. The CDR3 runs 12 residues. CDR3 nucleotides: TGTGCCAGCAGGCTTACGAGGACTGAAGTTTTCTTT. It is translated as CASRLTRTEVFF.

This clonotype has at least ten counts. The chain combines TRBV7-3 with TRBJ2-6; D ambiguous. Germline CDR1 SGHTA, CDR2 FQGTGA. The CDR3 extends over 14 amino acids. V was trimmed by 5 bases and J by 3 bases, leaving 8 bases between them. The CDR3 loop is CASSPQRGANVLTF. Here the CDR3 DNA reads TGTGCCAGCAGCCCCCAGCGTGGGGCCAACGTCCTGACTTTC.

In this sample, this clonotype turned up many times. V gene TRBV4-1 combines with J gene TRBJ2-3, with D possibly matching TRBD1 (7 bases). There are 12 residues in the CDR3. The germline CDR1 and CDR2 sequences are MGHRA and YSYEKL. The ends were cut back, 9 bases at V and 9 bases at J, with 16 bases in the middle. The chain's CDR3 is CASSQGEETQYF. In nucleotides, the CDR3 is TGCGCCAGTTCGCAGGGGGAGGAGACGCAGTATTTT.

Ten or more counts support this clonotype. The V gene is TRBV20-1, the J gene TRBJ1-1, with 11 bases matching TRBD1. V was clipped by 6 bases and J by 0 bases; unmatched bases: 9. The CDR3 is 16 amino acids. The V gene's germline CDR1 is DFQATT and CDR2 SNEGSKA (reference sequence). Here the CDR3 DNA reads TGCAGTGCCCCGAATCCGGGACAGGGGGTGAACACTGAAGCTTTCTTT. It yields the protein CSAPNPGQGVNTEAFF.

This clonotype has just a few counts. The chain joins TRBV11-2 to TRBJ2-6; D perhaps matches TRBD2 (5 bases). The CDR3 is 18 amino acids. The V and J ends lost 0 bases and 0 bases respectively, with 12 bases between them. In germline, CDR1 is SGHAT, CDR2 FQNNGV. The CDR3 spells CASSLEGGLSSGANVLTF. CDR3 nucleotides: TGTGCCAGCAGCTTAGAAGGAGGACTGAGCTCTGGGGCCAACGTCCTGACTTTC.

Ten or more counts support this clonotype. This chain's CDR3 is CASSLTNWKVGANEKLFF. Written as DNA, the CDR3 is TGCGCCAGCAGCTTGACGAACTGGAAAGTAGGAGCTAATGAAAAACTGTTTTTT. The rearrangement joins TRBV5-1 to TRBJ1-4; D unclear. Trimming pared 1 base from V and 3 bases from J, leaving 19 bases between. This CDR3 is 18 amino acids long. The germline V gene encodes CDR1 SGHRS and CDR2 YFSETQ.

This clonotype was observed at least ten times. The chain uses TRBV7-6 and TRBJ2-3, with D hard to call. CDR1 and CDR2 from the germline V gene are SGHVS and FNYEAQ. This CDR3 region has 12 residues. Trimming stripped 4 bases from V and 5 bases from J, with 7 bases between. CDR3 sequence: CASSYYGDTQYF. CDR3 DNA: TGTGCCAGCAGCTACTACGGAGATACGCAGTATTTT. The whole variable domain, filled in from reference TRBV7-6 and TRBJ2-3, reads GAGVSQSPRYKVTKRGQDVALRCDPISGHVSLYWYRQALGQGPEFLTYFNYEAQQDKSGLPNDRFSAERPEGSISTLTIQRTEQRDSAMYRCASSYYGDTQYFGPGTRLTVL.

This chain connects TRBV28 to TRBJ1-5; the match to TRBD1 covers 9 bases. The germline V gene encodes CDR1 MDHEN and CDR2 SYDVKM. Losses at the gene ends were 6 bases for V and 1 base for J; bases not matched to a gene: 4. The CDR3 length is 15 residues. This CDR3 reads CASRWDRESNQPQHF. For the CDR3, the DNA is TGTGCCAGCAGGTGGGACAGGGAAAGCAATCAGCCCCAGCATTTT.

The J gene is TRBJ2-7, the V gene TRBV6-2 or TRBV6-3; D possibly uses TRBD1 or TRBD2 (5 bases each). The germline V gene has CDR1 MNHEY and CDR2 SVGEGT. This CDR3 comprises 15 residues. Trimming removed 6 bases from V and 3 bases from J, with 18 bases in between. The CDR3 is CASRSRRDVSYEQYF. The CDR3 DNA is TGTGCCAGCAGATCCCGCAGGGACGTTAGCTACGAGCAGTACTTC.

This clonotype came up many times. The rearrangement uses TRBV29-1 and TRBJ2-1; tentative D call: TRBD1 (5 bases). Germline lookup yields CDR1 SQVTM and CDR2 ANQGSEA. With 2 bases removed from V and 4 bases from J, the gap between germline ends came to 18 bases. This CDR3 comprises 16 residues. CDR3: CSVELGRGQVYNEQFF. As DNA, the CDR3 is TGCAGCGTTGAATTGGGGCGCGGCCAAGTGTACAATGAGCAGTTCTTC.

The chain combines TRBV5-6 with TRBJ2-7, with a possible D match to TRBD2 (5 bases). This CDR3 is built from 16 residues. Germline V CDR1 and CDR2: SGHDT, YYEEEE. The V and J ends lost 4 bases and 4 bases respectively, with 21 bases between them. The DNA for the CDR3 is TGTGCCAGCAGCAACCCGCTTCGAGGGCAGCTTTACGAGCAGTACTTC. This gives the protein CASSNPLRGQLYEQYF.

In this sample, this clonotype turned up many times. CDR3 sequence (DNA): TGTGCCACCCGTCTAGGGCCCAAAGGACACAATGAGCAGTTCTTC. Its translation: CATRLGPKGHNEQFF. V and J are TRBV6-1 and TRBJ2-1; D not certain. From germline, CDR1 is MNHNS and CDR2 SASEGT. The CDR3 is 15 amino acids. Deletions cut 10 bases from V and 5 bases from J, with 21 bases between.

This clonotype was picked up many times. The chain has TRBV6-1 and TRBJ2-1; D ambiguous. Trimming left V 4 bases short and J 8 bases short, with 15 bases between. CDR1 is MNHNS and CDR2 is SASEGT in the germline V gene. The CDR3 covers 14 residues. Here the CDR3 DNA reads TGTGCCAGCAGTGCTACCCGTGGGATCTATGAGCAGTTCTTC. Translated: CASSATRGIYEQFF.

The V and J genes are TRBV12-3 or TRBV12-4 and TRBJ2-1; D uncertain. The CDR3 has 12 amino acids. V was clipped by 0 bases and J by 8 bases, with 5 bases between them. CDR3 sequence (DNA): TGTGCCAGCAGTTTAGCCTGGGATGAGCAGTTCTTC. Translation: CASSLAWDEQFF.

This clonotype was counted ten times or more. The CDR3 bases are TGTGCCAGCAGTTACTCGGGAGGGGGCTTGATGGGCGAGCAGTACTTC. Protein product: CASSYSGGGLMGEQYF. The rearrangement links TRBV6-5 to TRBJ2-7; D is possibly TRBD1 or TRBD2 (7 bases each). CDR3 length: 16 amino acids. Trimming took 0 bases from V and 6 from J, leaving 18 bases between them. Germline values: CDR1 MNHEY, CDR2 SVGAGI.